A selection of T cell receptor beta chains follows, all from one sample in a study of cytomegalovirus exposure and HLA in healthy donors. Using immunoSEQ multiplex PCR, the repertoire was profiled, and TCRdb retains in-frame clones only, with some absent. The sample has over 75,000 clones, approximately 78% seen once. The material sequenced was PBMCs. The receptors were gathered from a woman aged 55-70 years in good health and CMV-seronegative. Both conserved end residues are part of each CDR3. A D gene is named only where the DNA matches it firmly. Size is omitted from some rows. Given values are once, few, many or a class for expanded clones.

TRBV27	few	TRBD1	TRBJ1-2	CASSLLGQGNGYTF	TGTGCCAGCAGTTTATTGGGACAGGGAAATGGCTACACCTTC
TRBV11-2	.	TRBD2	TRBJ2-5	CASSRRTGGTQYF	TGTGCCAGCAGTAGGCGGACGGGAGGGACCCAGTACTTC
TRBV18	.	TRBD2	TRBJ2-1	CASSPGLAGDEQFF	TGTGCCAGCTCGCCAGGTCTAGCGGGAGATGAGCAGTTCTTC
TRBV4-3	.	.	TRBJ1-2	CASSQVGLGYTF	TGCGCCAGCAGCCAGGTGGGACTTGGCTACACCTTC
TRBV5-1	.	.	TRBJ2-7	CASSYGGPQYEQYF	TGCGCCAGCAGCTACGGGGGGCCGCAGTACGAGCAGTACTTC
TRBV5-1	.	.	TRBJ1-1	CASSGRGDTEAFF	TGCGCCAGCAGCGGTCGGGGTGACACTGAAGCTTTCTTT
TRBV5-4	.	TRBD2	TRBJ2-1	CASSLYPAGGQNEQFF	TGTGCCAGCAGCTTGTATCCAGCGGGGGGGCAAAATGAGCAGTTCTTC
TRBV6-1	.	TRBD1	TRBJ1-2	CASLGQVVYGYTF	TGTGCCAGCTTAGGACAGGTAGTCTATGGCTACACCTTC
TRBV6-5	.	.	TRBJ1-2	CASSRQQTYGYTF	TGTGCCAGCAGCCGACAGCAAACCTATGGCTACACCTTC
TRBV19	.	.	TRBJ1-6	CASSPQSGGRLDSPLHF	TGTGCCAGTAGTCCCCAGAGTGGAGGGCGCTTGGATTCACCCCTCCACTTT
TRBV28	.	TRBD1	TRBJ2-7	CASSSTGTGHSYEQYF	TGTGCCAGCAGTTCTACCGGGACAGGGCACTCCTACGAGCAGTACTTC
TRBV4-3	.	.	TRBJ2-1	CASSQEGVGEQFF	TGCGCCAGCAGCCAAGAGGGAGTAGGTGAGCAGTTCTTC
TRBV4-1	.	.	TRBJ1-1	CASSQKTVNTEAFF	TGCGCCAGCAGCCAAAAGACAGTGAACACTGAAGCTTTCTTT
TRBV28	.	.	TRBJ1-4	CASSSNQQGPGEKLFF	TGTGCCAGCAGTTCCAACCAACAGGGTCCGGGCGAAAAACTGTTTTTT
TRBV9	.	.	TRBJ2-1	CASSVSLLSYNEQFF	TGTGCCAGCAGCGTTTCACTCCTCTCCTACAATGAGCAGTTCTTC
TRBV19	.	TRBD2	TRBJ2-3	CASSHWTSSSTDTQYF	TGTGCCAGTAGCCATTGGACTAGCTCTAGCACAGATACGCAGTATTTT
TRBV6-6	.	.	TRBJ1-2	CASSYGFLQSPYGYTF	TGTGCCAGCAGTTACGGGTTTTTACAGTCTCCCTATGGCTACACCTTC
TRBV27	.	.	TRBJ2-2	CASSPYLTGELFF	TGTGCCAGCAGTCCCTATCTTACCGGGGAGCTGTTTTTT
TRBV30	.	TRBD2	TRBJ2-3	CARGGTTDTQYF	TGTGCCCGCGGGGGGACCACAGATACGCAGTATTTT
TRBV4-3	.	.	TRBJ1-1	CASSPRGGGTEAFF	TGCGCCAGCAGCCCCAGGGGTGGTGGCACTGAAGCTTTCTTT
TRBV4-1	.	TRBD1	TRBJ1-2	CASSQERDSSTYGYTF	TGCGCCAGCAGCCAAGAAAGGGACAGCTCTACCTATGGCTACACCTTC
TRBV25-1	.	.	TRBJ2-6	CASSESTWALSGANVLTF	TGTGCCAGCAGTGAGAGCACCTGGGCCCTCTCTGGGGCCAACGTCCTGACTTTC
TRBV29-1	.	.	TRBJ2-7	CSVAGTRAYEQYF	TGCAGCGTTGCCGGGACAAGGGCCTACGAGCAGTACTTC
TRBV6-6	.	.	TRBJ1-5	CASSYRTGEPQHF	TGTGCCAGCAGTTACCGGACGGGGGAGCCCCAGCATTTT
TRBV19	.	TRBD1	TRBJ2-5	CASSNPGQSLGETQYF	TGTGCCAGTAGTAATCCGGGACAGAGCCTCGGGGAGACCCAGTACTTC